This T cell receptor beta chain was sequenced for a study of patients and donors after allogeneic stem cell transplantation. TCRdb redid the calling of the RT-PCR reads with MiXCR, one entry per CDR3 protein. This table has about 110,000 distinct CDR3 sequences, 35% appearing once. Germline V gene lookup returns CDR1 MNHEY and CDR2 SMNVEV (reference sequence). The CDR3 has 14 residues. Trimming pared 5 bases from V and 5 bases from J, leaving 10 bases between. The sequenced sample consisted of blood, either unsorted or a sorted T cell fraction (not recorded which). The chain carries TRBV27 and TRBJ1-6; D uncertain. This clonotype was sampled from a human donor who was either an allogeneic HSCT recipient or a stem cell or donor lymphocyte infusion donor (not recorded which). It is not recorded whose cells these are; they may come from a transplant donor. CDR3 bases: TGTGCCAGCAGTGGGCAGTCGAATAATTCACCCCTCCACTTT. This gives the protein CASSGQSNNSPLHF.